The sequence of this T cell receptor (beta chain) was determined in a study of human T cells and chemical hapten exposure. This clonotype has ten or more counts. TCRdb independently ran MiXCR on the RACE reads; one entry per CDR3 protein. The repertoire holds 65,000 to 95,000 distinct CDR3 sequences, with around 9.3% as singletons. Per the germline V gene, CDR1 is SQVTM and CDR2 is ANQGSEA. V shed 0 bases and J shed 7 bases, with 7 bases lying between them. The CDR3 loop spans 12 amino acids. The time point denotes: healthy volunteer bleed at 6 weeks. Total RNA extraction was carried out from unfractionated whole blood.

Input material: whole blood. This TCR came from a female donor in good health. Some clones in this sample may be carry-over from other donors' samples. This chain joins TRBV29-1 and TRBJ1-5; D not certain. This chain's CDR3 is CSVEDSGQPQHF. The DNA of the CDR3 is TGCAGCGTTGAAGACTCAGGCCAGCCCCAGCATTTT.